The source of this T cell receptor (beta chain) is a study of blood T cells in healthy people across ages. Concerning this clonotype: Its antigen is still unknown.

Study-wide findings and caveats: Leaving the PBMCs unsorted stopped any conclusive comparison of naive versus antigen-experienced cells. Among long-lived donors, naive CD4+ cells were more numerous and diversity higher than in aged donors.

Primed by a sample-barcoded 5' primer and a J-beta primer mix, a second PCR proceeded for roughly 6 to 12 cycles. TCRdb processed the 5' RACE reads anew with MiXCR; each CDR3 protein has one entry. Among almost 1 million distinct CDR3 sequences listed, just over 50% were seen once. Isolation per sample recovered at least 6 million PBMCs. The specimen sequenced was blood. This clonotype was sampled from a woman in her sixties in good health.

The CDR3 bases are TGTGCCAGCCGGGGATCTAGCGCGGCCTGGAATGAGCAGTTCTTC. Protein: CASRGSSAAWNEQFF. The chain recombines TRBV6-2 or TRBV6-3 with TRBJ2-1, with a weak D call TRBD2 (6 bases). The CDR3 runs to 15 residues. The germline V gene encodes CDR1 MNHEY and CDR2 SVGEGT. V gave up 8 bases and J gave up 7 bases, with 21 bases separating them.